The rows below give T cell receptor beta chains drawn from one sample of a study of blood T cell repertoires in COVID-19. Sequencing was performed with immunoSEQ multiplex PCR; in TCRdb, only in-frame clones are kept and a portion is missing. The table shows some 40,000 clones, with 55% to 75% occurring only once. The sample was peripheral blood. All receptors come from a man at least 80 years old with acute or convalescent COVID-19. The CDR3 runs from the conserved cysteine through the conserved F or W. The order of the fields is clone size, J gene, V gene, D gene, CDR3 protein, CDR3 DNA. D genes are given only for firm matches. Clone sizes are given selectively: once, few, many, or a class where the clone is expanded.

- | TRBJ1-4 | TRBV15 | TRBD1 | CATSRDRGTTNEKLFF | TGTGCCACCAGCAGGGACAGGGGGACAACTAATGAAAAACTGTTTTTT
few | TRBJ2-7 | TRBV6-5 | TRBD2 | CASSRFGGSAYEQYF | TGTGCCAGCAGTAGGTTCGGGGGGAGTGCCTACGAGCAGTACTTC
- | TRBJ2-7 | TRBV18 | TRBD1 | CASSPETGVHEQYF | TGTGCCAGCTCACCGGAGACAGGGGTACACGAGCAGTACTTC
- | TRBJ1-4 | TRBV6-6 | - | CASSNADSLNEKLFF | TGTGCCAGCAGTAACGCGGACAGCCTTAATGAAAAACTGTTTTTT
- | TRBJ2-5 | TRBV5-4 | - | CASSLRGPETQYF | TGTGCCAGCAGCTTGCGGGGTCCAGAGACCCAGTACTTC
- | TRBJ1-6 | TRBV6-1 | TRBD1 | CASSEDRGNSPLHF | TGTGCCAGCAGTGAGGACAGGGGGAATTCACCCCTCCACTTT
once | TRBJ2-1 | TRBV24-1 | TRBD2 | CATRGPGTSGRNEQFF | TGTGCCACCAGGGGCCCCGGGACTAGCGGGAGGAATGAGCAGTTCTTC
- | TRBJ2-1 | TRBV6-2/TRBV6-3 | TRBD1 | CASSPRGQGAVDEQFF | TGTGCCAGCAGTCCCCGAGGACAGGGGGCGGTAGATGAGCAGTTCTTC
- | TRBJ2-7 | TRBV3-1/TRBV3-2 | - | CASSPGSQPPPFPYEQYF | TGTGCCAGCAGCCCCGGGTCACAACCCCCCCCCTTTCCCTACGAGCAGTACTTC
- | TRBJ1-2 | TRBV5-4 | - | CASSLLPSGGYTF | TGTGCCAGCAGCTTGTTACCATCAGGGGGCTACACCTTC
- | TRBJ2-3 | TRBV5-4 | TRBD2 | CASSLGGLAGVSDTQYF | TGTGCCAGCAGCTTGGGGGGACTAGCGGGAGTATCGGATACGCAGTATTTT
- | TRBJ2-7 | TRBV2 | - | CASSAAASEYYEQYF | TGTGCCAGCAGCGCGGCGGCTAGCGAATACTACGAGCAGTACTTC
- | TRBJ2-3 | TRBV6-5 | - | CASSYPAEGSTDTQYF | TGTGCCAGCAGTTACCCCGCGGAGGGGAGCACAGATACGCAGTATTTT
- | TRBJ1-4 | TRBV2 | TRBD1 | CASTRQGAAEKLFF | TGTGCCAGCACAAGACAGGGGGCTGCAGAAAAACTGTTTTTT
- | TRBJ2-7 | TRBV7-2 | TRBD2 | CASSVTSGLGEQYF | TGTGCCAGCAGCGTCACTAGCGGTCTAGGCGAGCAGTACTTC
once | TRBJ1-5 | TRBV6-5 | - | CASGGSLDQPQHF | TGTGCCAGCGGGGGCTCTCTGGATCAGCCCCAGCATTTT
- | TRBJ2-1 | TRBV5-5 | TRBD2 | CASSAGLAGVYNEQFF | TGTGCCAGCAGCGCTGGACTAGCGGGAGTCTACAATGAGCAGTTCTTC
few | TRBJ1-2 | TRBV5-1 | TRBD1 | CASSLAGGSNYGYTF | TGCGCCAGCAGCTTGGCAGGGGGAAGTAACTATGGCTACACCTTC
- | TRBJ2-1 | TRBV29-1 | - | CSVTDRLNEQFF | TGCAGCGTTACCGACAGACTCAATGAGCAGTTCTTC
- | TRBJ2-3 | TRBV5-5 | - | CASSLIALDTQYF | TGTGCCAGCAGCTTAATAGCGTTGGATACGCAGTATTTT
- | TRBJ2-3 | TRBV11-3 | - | CASSSSTDTQYF | TGTGCCAGCAGCTCTAGCACAGATACGCAGTATTTT
- | TRBJ2-7 | TRBV19 | TRBD1 | CASRPPPGGVYEQYF | TGTGCCAGTAGACCGCCGCCAGGGGGCGTATACGAGCAGTACTTC
- | TRBJ1-5 | TRBV6-5 | TRBD1 | CASRGTGLGRQPQHF | TGTGCCAGCAGGGGGACAGGGCTCGGTCGTCAGCCCCAGCATTTT